Below are 5 T cell receptor beta chains sequenced from a single sample in a study of blood T cell repertoires in COVID-19. The method was immunoSEQ multiplex PCR; TCRdb's version includes in-frame clones alone and lacks a portion of them. Found here are over 100,000 clones, about nine tenths of them singletons; the top ten hold around 4.6%. The sample comprised peripheral blood. Every receptor here comes from a man aged 35-49 years with acute or convalescent COVID-19.

This clone showed up just once. The rearrangement uses TRBV18 and TRBJ2-2; D is undetermined. The CDR3 is 17 amino acids. The ends were cut back, 3 bases at V and 0 bases at J, with 14 bases in the middle. The V gene's germline CDR1 is KGHSH and CDR2 LQKENI. The CDR3 DNA sequence: TGTGCCAGCTCACCCCAAATGAATCGAGCGAACACCGGGGAGCTGTTTTTT. It specifies CASSPQMNRANTGELFF.

CDR3 sequence: CASSLDRTGAGNTIYF. CDR3 DNA: TGTGCCAGCAGCCTGGACAGGACAGGGGCTGGAAACACCATATATTTT. The V call is TRBV7-9, the J call TRBJ1-3; TRBD1 matches 9 bases. Germline V gene lookup returns CDR1 SEHNR and CDR2 FQNEAQ (reference sequence). V trimming: 5 bases; J trimming: 2 bases; junction bases outside the gene matches: 7. The CDR3 sequence is 16 residues long.

The chain is built from TRBV11-2 and TRBJ2-7; D is possibly TRBD2 (6 bases). V lost 5 bases to trimming and J lost 1 base, with 24 bases between them. The CDR3 covers 18 residues. Per the germline V gene, CDR1 is SGHAT and CDR2 is FQNNGV. The CDR3 nucleotides are TGTGCCAGCAGCGATCGGAACCTTAGGCTAGCGAGGTCCTACGAGCAGTACTTC. As protein: CASSDRNLRLARSYEQYF.

The rearrangement uses TRBV5-1 and TRBJ1-1, with TRBD1 identical over 8 bases. The CDR3 covers 15 residues. J gave up 1 base and V 4 bases, and 6 bases lay outside the gene matches. Germline lookup yields CDR1 SGHRS and CDR2 YFSETQ. The CDR3 DNA sequence: TGCGCCAGCAGCACGGACAGGGCGAGGAACACTGAAGCTTTCTTT. Protein sequence: CASSTDRARNTEAFF. The complete variable domain, with remaining parts taken from reference TRBV5-1 and TRBJ1-1, reads KAGVTQTPRYLIKTRGQQVTLSCSPISGHRSVSWYQQTPGQGLQFLFEYFSETQRNKGNFPGRFSGRQFSNSRSEMNVSTLELGDSALYLCASSTDRARNTEAFFGQGTRLTVV.

The chain's CDR3 is CASRTQTGDYEQYF. The CDR3 DNA reads as TGCGCCAGCAGGACCCAAACAGGGGACTACGAGCAGTACTTC. The chain joins TRBV5-1 to TRBJ2-7, with 7 bases fitting TRBD1. Losses at the gene ends were 5 bases for V and 3 bases for J; bases not matched to a gene: 8. The CDR3 consists of 14 residues. CDR1 is SGHRS, CDR2 YFSETQ, per germline. The variable domain in full, completed from reference TRBV5-1 and TRBJ2-7, reads KAGVTQTPRYLIKTRGQQVTLSCSPISGHRSVSWYQQTPGQGLQFLFEYFSETQRNKGNFPGRFSGRQFSNSRSEMNVSTLELGDSALYLCASRTQTGDYEQYFGPGTRLTVT.